The clone carrying this TCR beta chain was counted once. What was amplified from RNA transcripts were TCR beta CDR3 regions. HTBI primers drove first-round RT-PCR of the TCR CDR3. MiXCR, run by TCRdb on the multiplex PCR reads, gives a single entry per CDR3 protein. The table shows about 420,000 distinct CDR3 sequences, with about 13% occurring only once. This entry comes from a study of T cells in Graves' hyperthyroidism and ophthalmopathy. Whole-study context: Peripheral blood was collected at initial diagnosis, before any treatment.

It was less than 13 ml of fresh peripheral blood that supplied the PBMCs. This TCR derives from a woman between 18 and 29 years old with Graves' hyperthyroidism. Input material: blood.

For the CDR3, the DNA is TGTGCCTGGAGCCCCCTAGGACAGCGAGTCTACGAGCAGTACTTC. It codes for CAWSPLGQRVYEQYF. The gene calls are TRBV30 and TRBJ2-7; the D gene is possibly TRBD1 (6 bases). The germline V gene has CDR1 GTSNPN and CDR2 SVGIG (reference sequence). The ends were cut back, 3 bases at V and 3 bases at J, with 18 bases in the middle. The length of the CDR3 is 15 residues.